Listed below are T cell receptor beta chains from one sample, sequenced in a study of shared clonotypes between healthy human individuals. Only in-frame clones appear in the TCRdb table, and some are missing; sequencing was by immunoSEQ multiplex PCR. The sample yields approximately 1.9 million clones, just over 90% seen once. Input material: naive CD8+ T cells from PBMCs. The receptors originated from a man aged 18 to 29 in good health. Some clones in this sample may be carry-over from other donors' samples. The CDR3 runs from the conserved cysteine through the conserved F or W. The D gene is left open where the match is weak. The size field is filled for only some rows; it gives once, few, many or a size class.

J gene,V gene,clone size,D gene,CDR3 protein,CDR3 DNA
TRBJ1-4,TRBV4-1,NA,NA,CASSHDRTASHEKLFF,TGCGCCAGCAGCCATGATCGGACAGCTTCACATGAAAAACTGTTTTTT
TRBJ2-7,TRBV28,once,NA,CASSSPQAFSYEQYF,TGTGCCAGCAGTTCCCCCCAGGCTTTCTCCTACGAGCAGTACTTC
TRBJ1-4,TRBV27,NA,NA,CASTSLPSLNEKLFF,TGTGCCAGCACCTCCTTACCGTCTCTTAATGAAAAACTGTTTTTT
TRBJ1-1,TRBV4-1,NA,TRBD1,CASSQTGTGDTEAFF,TGCGCCAGCAGCCAAACCGGGACAGGGGACACTGAAGCTTTCTTT
TRBJ2-1,TRBV19,NA,TRBD2,CASSTSGLAGTNEQFF,TGTGCCAGTAGTACCTCAGGACTAGCGGGAACCAATGAGCAGTTCTTC
TRBJ2-7,TRBV7-6,once,NA,CASSSPNQGPAYEQYF,TGTGCCAGCAGCTCACCTAACCAGGGGCCCGCATACGAGCAGTACTTC
TRBJ2-7,TRBV7-8,NA,TRBD2,CASSLEAGKYHEQYF,TGTGCCAGCAGCTTAGAAGCGGGGAAGTACCACGAGCAGTACTTC
TRBJ2-1,TRBV29-1,NA,NA,CSVAPSDNEQFF,TGCAGCGTTGCCCCATCTGACAATGAGCAGTTCTTC
TRBJ2-7,TRBV5-4,NA,TRBD2,CASSSLTSGSNYEQYF,TGTGCCAGTTCATCTTTAACTAGCGGGAGTAACTACGAGCAGTACTTC
TRBJ2-2,TRBV6-5,NA,NA,CASSYRETGELFF,TGTGCCAGCAGTTACAGAGAGACCGGGGAGCTGTTTTTT
TRBJ2-5,TRBV28,once,NA,CASLGVQETQYF,TGTGCCAGCCTTGGGGTACAAGAGACCCAGTACTTC
TRBJ2-2,TRBV27,NA,TRBD2,CASSPLWASGSTGELFF,TGTGCCAGCAGTCCCCTCTGGGCTAGCGGGAGCACCGGGGAGCTGTTTTTT
TRBJ1-1,TRBV28,NA,NA,CASSPARSSTEAFF,TGTGCCAGCAGTCCCGCTAGGAGTTCCACTGAAGCTTTCTTT
TRBJ2-7,TRBV4-1,NA,TRBD2,CASSQDRPGTSDTYEQYF,TGCGCCAGCAGCCAAGATCGACCCGGGACTAGCGATACCTACGAGCAGTACTTC
TRBJ2-1,TRBV7-9,NA,NA,CASSVRDSSYNEQFF,TGTGCCAGCAGTGTACGAGATAGCTCCTACAATGAGCAGTTCTTC
TRBJ2-1,TRBV27,NA,NA,CASSYYPNEQFF,TGTGCCAGCAGTTACTACCCAAATGAGCAGTTCTTC
TRBJ1-1,TRBV29-1,NA,NA,CSARADTEAFF,TGCAGCGCCCGGGCGGACACTGAAGCTTTCTTT
TRBJ1-3,TRBV2,NA,TRBD1,CASRLQGNAGNTIYF,TGTGCCAGCAGACTACAGGGGAATGCTGGAAACACCATATATTTT
TRBJ2-7,TRBV29-1,NA,TRBD2,CSAMSPSGRLYEQYF,TGCAGCGCTATGAGCCCCAGCGGGAGGCTCTACGAGCAGTACTTC
TRBJ2-5,TRBV27,NA,TRBD2,CASSSTSGMIQETQYF,TGTGCCAGCAGTTCTACTAGCGGGATGATCCAAGAGACCCAGTACTTC
TRBJ2-7,TRBV2,NA,NA,CASRHQESGSPYEQYF,TGTGCCAGCAGGCACCAAGAGTCGGGCAGTCCCTACGAGCAGTACTTC
TRBJ2-7,TRBV28,NA,NA,CASSLTAAYEQYF,TGTGCCAGCAGTTTAACGGCGGCCTACGAGCAGTACTTC
TRBJ2-2,TRBV10-1,NA,TRBD1,CASNSGDRVGDTGELFF,TGCGCCAGCAACTCTGGGGACAGGGTGGGGGACACCGGGGAGCTGTTTTTT
TRBJ2-1,TRBV25-1,NA,NA,CASSIQGYNEQFF,TGTGCCAGCAGTATTCAGGGTTACAATGAGCAGTTCTTC
TRBJ2-2,TRBV11-2,NA,TRBD2,CASSLGLAGRELFF,TGTGCCAGCAGCTTAGGGCTAGCGGGAAGGGAGCTGTTTTTT
TRBJ2-1,TRBV6-5,NA,NA,CASSYSGGKYNEQFF,TGTGCCAGCAGTTACAGTGGCGGAAAATACAATGAGCAGTTCTTC
TRBJ2-7,TRBV27,NA,NA,CASNPYEQYF,TGTGCCAGCAACCCCTACGAGCAGTACTTC
TRBJ2-7,TRBV9,NA,TRBD2,CASSVATGRESSYEQYF,TGTGCCAGCAGCGTAGCTACGGGGCGGGAGAGCTCCTACGAGCAGTACTTC
TRBJ2-5,TRBV6-5,NA,NA,CASSYTGAQETQYF,TGTGCCAGCAGTTACACGGGTGCCCAAGAGACCCAGTACTTC
TRBJ2-1,TRBV27,NA,NA,CASMDGYNEQFF,TGTGCCAGCATGGACGGCTACAATGAGCAGTTCTTC
TRBJ1-2,TRBV27,NA,TRBD1,CASSKTGTATGYTF,TGTGCCAGCAGTAAAACCGGGACAGCCACCGGCTACACCTTC
TRBJ2-7,TRBV20-1,NA,NA,CSARRYYEQYF,TGCAGTGCTAGACGTTACTACGAGCAGTACTTC
TRBJ2-5,TRBV9,NA,NA,CASSEDRQETQYF,TGTGCCAGCAGCGAGGACAGACAAGAGACCCAGTACTTC
TRBJ2-7,TRBV10-3,NA,TRBD1,CAISEGQGGFDEQYF,TGTGCCATCAGTGAGGGACAGGGGGGCTTCGACGAGCAGTACTTC
TRBJ1-1,TRBV6-6,NA,NA,CASSQNRGTEAFF,TGTGCCAGCAGTCAAAATAGGGGCACTGAAGCTTTCTTT
TRBJ2-3,TRBV9,NA,TRBD2,CASSVVGGTDTQYF,TGTGCCAGCAGCGTAGTGGGGGGGACAGATACGCAGTATTTT
TRBJ2-4,TRBV4-2,NA,TRBD1,CASSGDRNPPKNIQYF,TGTGCCAGCAGCGGGGACAGGAATCCACCCAAAAACATTCAGTACTTC
TRBJ1-1,TRBV29-1,few,NA,CSVERRYTEAFF,TGCAGCGTTGAGAGGAGGTACACTGAAGCTTTCTTT
TRBJ2-7,TRBV28,NA,NA,CASSLIAGNPYEQYF,TGTGCCAGCAGTTTAATCGCGGGAAACCCCTACGAGCAGTACTTC
TRBJ1-5,TRBV13,NA,NA,CASSLGGEEAQPQHF,TGTGCCAGCAGCTTAGGGGGGGAGGAAGCTCAGCCCCAGCATTTT
TRBJ1-2,TRBV19,NA,NA,CASRGPGPPAFGYTF,TGTGCCAGTAGGGGCCCCGGGCCCCCGGCTTTTGGCTACACCTTC
TRBJ2-7,TRBV27,NA,TRBD2,CASRMGGNEQYF,TGTGCCAGCCGCATGGGGGGGAACGAGCAGTACTTC